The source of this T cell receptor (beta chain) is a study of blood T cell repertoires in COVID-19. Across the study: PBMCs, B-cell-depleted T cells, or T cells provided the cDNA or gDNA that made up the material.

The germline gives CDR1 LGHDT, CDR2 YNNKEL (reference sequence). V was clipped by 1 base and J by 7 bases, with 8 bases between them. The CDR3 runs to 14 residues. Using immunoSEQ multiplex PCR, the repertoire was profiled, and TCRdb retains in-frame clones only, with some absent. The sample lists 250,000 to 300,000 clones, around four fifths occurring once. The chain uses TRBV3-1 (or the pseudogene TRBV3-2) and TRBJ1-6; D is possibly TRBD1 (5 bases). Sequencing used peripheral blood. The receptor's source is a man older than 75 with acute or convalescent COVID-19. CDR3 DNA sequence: TGTGCCAGCAGCCAAGGACAGCAAAATTCACCCCTCCACTTT. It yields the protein CASSQGQQNSPLHF.